The clone carrying this T cell receptor beta chain was counted a few times. Its specificity is not known. Sequencing used immunoSEQ multiplex PCR; TCRdb keeps in-frame clones, though not all of them. Of about 14,000 clones in the sample, approximately 50% are singletons; the top ten hold approximately 13%. Treatment reported: treatment-naive control, cytoreductive nephrectomy. Control tumors came from treatment-naive patients without prior radiation. Control tumors came from 4 females and some 11 males, aged 40 to 82. The source of the sample is a study of radiation and T cells in renal cell carcinoma. This CDR3 has 14 residues. Trimming took 4 bases from V and 5 from J; bases not matched to a gene: 5. Germline V CDR1 and CDR2: LNHDA, SQIVND (reference sequence). Regarding the study as a whole: Top 100 clonotypes averaged approximately 50% in irradiated versus approximately 45% in nephrectomy-only tumors. Intratumoral heterogeneity was not captured in these roughly 1 g regions.

This receptor was identified in a man aged 50 to 60 with renal cell carcinoma. This chain joins TRBV19 and TRBJ1-2; TRBD1 agrees at 9 bases. The input for sequencing was tumor tissue, taken from a patient whose treatment was nephrectomy without radiotherapy. The CDR3 region is CASSTDRGRYGYTF. The CDR3 DNA sequence: TGTGCCAGTAGTACCGACAGGGGGAGGTATGGCTACACCTTC.